The 10 T cell receptor beta chains in this list originate from one sample, sequenced in a study of T-cell memory formation after mild COVID-19. Using its own MiXCR run on the 5' RACE reads, TCRdb lists one record per CDR3 protein. The data show under 550,000 distinct CDR3 sequences, with about 18% seen just once and 10% to 15% held by the top ten. Source material: PBMCs or a T cell subset sorted from them (not recorded which). Source of these receptors: an adult woman who had mild COVID-19 (a few samples of this study predate the infection). Cell type and time point are not known.

In its sample, this clonotype was seen many times. The chain carries TRBV7-6 and TRBJ2-2; tentatively, D is TRBD1 or TRBD2 (6 bases each). Germline V gives CDR1 SGHVS, CDR2 FNYEAQ. The V and J ends lost 2 bases and 6 bases respectively, with 10 bases between them. The CDR3 runs 14 residues. The CDR3 loop reads CASSLYGGPGELFF. The CDR3 DNA follows: TGTGCCAGCAGCTTATACGGGGGCCCCGGGGAGCTGTTTTTT.

This chain joins TRBV29-1 and TRBJ2-3, with 8 bases fitting TRBD1. The CDR3 is 15 amino acids. Germline V gene lookup returns CDR1 SQVTM and CDR2 ANQGSEA. V was pared by 6 bases and J by 1 base, with 9 bases of the junction left unmatched. Written as DNA, the CDR3 is TGCAGCGTAACAGCCGGGACAGGCCGCACAGATACGCAGTATTTT. Translation: CSVTAGTGRTDTQYF.

This clonotype came up a few times. This chain uses TRBV24-1 with TRBJ2-1, with D hard to call. Germline-derived CDR1 and CDR2 are KGHDR and SFDVKD. The V end was cut by 4 bases, the J end by 8 bases, with 14 bases between. The CDR3 totals 14 residues. The CDR3 spells CATSDRARLHEQFF. The CDR3 bases are TGTGCCACCAGTGACCGTGCTCGCCTCCATGAGCAGTTCTTC.

The chain couples TRBV5-1 to TRBJ1-2, with D possibly matching TRBD1 (5 bases). CDR1 is SGHRS and CDR2 is YFSETQ in the germline V gene. Trimming pared 5 bases from V and 6 bases from J, leaving 20 bases between. The CDR3 has 15 residues. CDR3 sequence: CASRGGDLQGDGYTF. The CDR3 DNA reads as TGCGCCAGCAGGGGCGGGGACCTTCAAGGAGATGGCTACACCTTC.

This clonotype has only a few counts. The chain carries TRBV6-5 and TRBJ1-3; 7 bases align to TRBD1. This CDR3 region has 15 residues. The V gene end was trimmed by 2 bases and the J gene end by 2 bases; junction bases not matched to a gene: 3. Germline lookup yields CDR1 MNHEY and CDR2 SVGAGI. In DNA form, the CDR3 reads TGTGCCAGCAGTTACGAGACAGGGCCTGGAAACACCATATATTTT. Translation: CASSYETGPGNTIYF.

This clonotype was recorded a few times. V is TRBV24-1 and J is TRBJ1-2; D ambiguous. This CDR3 comprises 14 residues. Trimming stripped 3 bases from V and 3 bases from J, with 10 bases between. Germline V CDR1 and CDR2: KGHDR, SFDVKD. The CDR3 region has the DNA TGTGCCACCAGTGATAAGAGGGTACACTATGGCTACACCTTC. Translated, it gives CATSDKRVHYGYTF.

This clonotype was observed a few times. The chain joins TRBV4-1 to TRBJ2-5, with 9 bases matching TRBD1. The CDR3 totals 15 residues. The V and J ends lost 3 bases and 5 bases, in that order; junction bases with no gene match: 7. The germline V gene encodes CDR1 MGHRA and CDR2 YSYEKL. The CDR3 sequence is CASSQPQGTGETQYF. DNA for the CDR3: TGCGCCAGCAGCCAGCCACAGGGGACAGGGGAGACCCAGTACTTC.

Comment on this clonotype: At one end, the junction sequence differs from germline, possibly due to a read error. The chain joins TRBV12-3 or TRBV12-4 to TRBJ2-5; no clear D gene. CDR3 size: 13 residues. The CDR3 sequence is CASRLSPMETQNF. The CDR3 DNA reads TGTGCCAGCAGATTAAGCCCAATGGAGACCCAGAACTTC.

This clonotype was recorded a few times. The rearrangement uses TRBV20-1 and TRBJ1-6; D call uncertain. This CDR3 contains 15 residues. Looked up from germline, CDR1 is DFQATT and CDR2 is SNEGSKA (reference sequence). V gave up 5 bases and J gave up 1 base, with 12 bases separating them. The CDR3 is CSAAHRGSYNSPLHF. The DNA of the CDR3 is TGCAGTGCTGCACACAGAGGGTCCTATAATTCACCCCTCCACTTT.

This clonotype was seen only a few times. The genes are TRBV20-1 and TRBJ2-7; 9 bases are shared with TRBD2. In germline, CDR1 is DFQATT, CDR2 SNEGSKA (reference sequence). V trimming: 0 bases; J trimming: 5 bases; junction bases outside the gene matches: 11. The CDR3 runs 16 residues. In DNA, the CDR3 is TGCAGTGCTAGAGATCCGCTAGCGGGAAGAGTAGACGAGCAGTACTTC. It specifies CSARDPLAGRVDEQYF.